Listed below are T cell receptor beta chains from one sample, sequenced in a study of T cell repertoires in cytomegalovirus infection. TCRdb called the reads again in MiXCR, with one record for every CDR3 protein. Of 290,000 or so distinct CDR3 sequences in the sample, about 25% were seen once. The sample consisted of PBMCs. These receptors were collected from a human donor in good health (CMV status not recorded). Some clones in this sample may be carry-over from other donors' samples. The CDR3 runs from the conserved cysteine through the conserved F or W. Each record gives: clone size, V gene, J gene, CDR3 length, D gene, CDR3 protein, CDR3 DNA. A D gene is named only where the DNA matches it firmly. Some rows mark clone size as missing; the rest say once, few, many or name a class of expanded clone.

>once|TRBV7-9|TRBJ2-7|14|.
CASSYDRFTYEQYF
TGTGCCAGCAGCTACGACAGGTTTACCTACGAGCAGTACTTC
>few|TRBV11-2|TRBJ1-2|15|.
CASSFATGTNYGYTF
TGTGCCAGCAGCTTCGCCACCGGGACTAACTATGGCTACACCTTC
>.|TRBV29-1|TRBJ2-1|13|.
CSVREAKRDEQFF
TGCAGCGTTAGGGAGGCCAAAAGGGATGAGCAGTTCTTC
>.|TRBV5-1|TRBJ1-2|15|TRBD1
CASSLDGQEPYGYTF
TGCGCCAGCAGCCTCGATGGACAGGAACCCTATGGCTACACCTTC
>.|TRBV20-1|TRBJ2-7|13|.
CSARVKSSYEQYF
TGCAGTGCTAGAGTTAAAAGCTCCTACGAGCAGTACTTC
>.|TRBV20-1|TRBJ2-5|14|.
CSARALTGEETQYF
TGCAGTGCTAGAGCACTGACTGGGGAAGAGACCCAGTACTTC
>many|TRBV7-6|TRBJ1-4|14|TRBD1
CASSHGQGGEKLFF
TGTGCCAGCAGCCACGGACAGGGCGGAGAAAAACTGTTTTTT
>.|TRBV7-9|TRBJ1-4|16|.
CASSSPGQTYNEKLFF
TGTGCCAGCAGCTCCCCGGGACAAACTTATAATGAAAAACTGTTTTTT
>many|TRBV19|TRBJ2-5|15|TRBD1
CASNPGTGWAETQYF
TGTGCCAGTAACCCCGGGACAGGATGGGCGGAGACCCAGTACTTC
>.|TRBV29-1|TRBJ2-5|12|TRBD2
CSTTLGGETQYF
TGCAGCACTACCCTGGGGGGGGAGACCCAGTACTTC
>.|TRBV20-1|TRBJ2-3|10|.
CSAATDTQYF
TGCAGTGCAGCAACAGATACGCAGTATTTT
>few|TRBV6-1|TRBJ2-1|15|TRBD2
CASSWDGRVYNEQFF
TGTGCCAGCAGCTGGGACGGGAGGGTCTACAATGAGCAGTTCTTC
>.|TRBV25-1|TRBJ2-2|13|.
CASSPQQIGELFF
TGTGCCAGCAGTCCCCAACAAATTGGGGAGCTGTTTTTT
>many|TRBV28|TRBJ2-7|17|TRBD2
CASRIPGLAGSSYEQYF
TGTGCCAGCAGAATCCCCGGACTAGCGGGAAGCTCCTACGAGCAGTACTTC
>many|TRBV7-8|TRBJ2-1|15|TRBD2
CASSLELAGGNEQFF
TGTGCCAGCAGCTTAGAACTAGCGGGAGGTAATGAGCAGTTCTTC
>few|TRBV6-2/TRBV6-3|TRBJ2-7|15|TRBD2
CASRYTGTSGYEQYF
TGTGCCAGCAGATACACCGGGACTAGCGGTTACGAGCAGTACTTC
>.|TRBV7-9|TRBJ1-4|14|.
CASSLESNNEKLFF
TGTGCCAGCAGCTTAGAGAGTAATAATGAAAAACTGTTTTTT
>.|TRBV20-1|TRBJ1-6|14|.
CSASRTEGTSPLHF
TGCAGTGCTAGCCGGACGGAAGGGACGTCACCCCTCCACTTT
>.|TRBV28|TRBJ2-3|14|TRBD1
CASSFNRGIDTQYF
TGTGCCAGCAGTTTTAACAGGGGGATAGATACGCAGTATTTT
>.|TRBV14|TRBJ2-7|15|TRBD2
CASSRGLAGLSEQYF
TGTGCCAGCAGCCGAGGACTAGCGGGACTCAGCGAGCAGTACTTC
>few|TRBV2|TRBJ2-1|15|TRBD1
CASMLMAAGGDEQFF
TGTGCCAGCATGTTAATGGCGGCAGGGGGCGATGAGCAGTTCTTC
>many|TRBV6-2/TRBV6-3|TRBJ1-1|12|.
CASKAGETEAFF
TGTGCCAGCAAAGCGGGGGAAACTGAAGCTTTCTTT
>.|TRBV7-2|TRBJ1-5|13|.
CATGQNSNQPQHF
TGTGCCACCGGACAGAATAGCAATCAGCCCCAGCATTTT
>few|TRBV20-1|TRBJ1-6|15|.
CSTFRGWRVNSPLHF
TGCAGTACATTCCGAGGGTGGAGGGTCAATTCACCCCTCCACTTT
>many|TRBV7-9|TRBJ1-1|14|TRBD1
CASSSRTGDTEAFF
TGTGCCAGCAGCTCCAGGACAGGGGACACTGAAGCTTTCTTT
>once|TRBV7-4|TRBJ2-2|14|.
CASSPRQNTGELFF
TGTGCCAGCAGCCCAAGACAGAACACCGGGGAGCTGTTTTTT
>few|TRBV2|TRBJ2-7|12|.
CASSDDTYEQYF
TGTGCCAGCAGTGACGACACCTACGAGCAGTACTTC
>.|TRBV7-2|TRBJ2-2|16|.
CASSLGGGRTTGELFF
TGTGCCAGCAGCCTAGGGGGGGGACGAACCACCGGGGAGCTGTTTTTT
>.|TRBV19|TRBJ2-2|15|.
CASSIWGVNTGELFF
TGTGCCAGTAGTATCTGGGGGGTAAACACCGGGGAGCTGTTTTTT
>.|TRBV6-6|TRBJ1-6|18|.
CASSFHRTGYLSNSPLHF
TGTGCCAGCAGTTTCCATCGTACAGGGTATCTTAGTAATTCACCCCTCCACTTT
>many|TRBV12-3/TRBV12-4|TRBJ2-2|15|TRBD1
CASQPTGGYTGELFF
TGTGCCAGCCAACCTACAGGGGGATACACCGGGGAGCTGTTTTTT
>few|TRBV18|TRBJ2-1|15|TRBD2
CASSQIAGRLDEQFF
TGTGCCAGCTCACAGATAGCGGGACGACTGGATGAGCAGTTCTTC
>.|TRBV2|TRBJ2-7|14|.
CASGRRPLSYEQYF
TGTGCCAGTGGTAGACGACCCCTTTCCTACGAGCAGTACTTC
>many|TRBV7-2|TRBJ2-1|13|.
CASSFSYYNEQFF
TGTGCCAGCAGCTTTTCCTACTATAATGAGCAGTTCTTC
>few|TRBV12-3/TRBV12-4|TRBJ2-5|14|.
CASSLTPRVETQYF
TGTGCCAGCAGTTTAACCCCCAGGGTAGAGACCCAGTACTTC
>.|TRBV11-3|TRBJ1-6|13|.
CARSTGVDSPLHF
TGTGCCAGGAGCACCGGTGTGGACTCACCCCTCCACTTT
>few|TRBV12-3/TRBV12-4|TRBJ2-3|16|.
CASSLGAGHGTDTQYF
TGTGCCAGCAGTTTAGGGGCCGGACATGGGACAGATACGCAGTATTTT
>many|TRBV7-2|TRBJ2-7|13|TRBD1
CASSDRGTYEQYF
TGTGCCAGCAGCGACAGGGGGACCTACGAGCAGTACTTC
>.|TRBV4-1|TRBJ1-4|13|TRBD1
CASSQGQGAKLFF
TGCGCCAGCAGCCAGGGTCAGGGGGCAAAACTGTTTTTT
>many|TRBV11-2|TRBJ2-7|13|.
CASSLGGDDEQYF
TGTGCCAGCAGCTTAGGTGGGGACGACGAGCAGTACTTC
>few|TRBV7-9|TRBJ2-5|16|TRBD1
CASSPNLGQFQETQYF
TGTGCCAGCAGCCCCAACCTGGGACAGTTCCAAGAGACCCAGTACTTC
>.|TRBV20-1|TRBJ2-5|17|TRBD2
CSAIGTSGGAIEETQYF
TGCAGTGCCATAGGGACTAGCGGGGGGGCCATAGAAGAGACCCAGTACTTC
>few|TRBV7-3|TRBJ1-2|14|TRBD1
CASSSGQGIGGYTF
TGTGCCAGCAGCTCGGGACAGGGAATTGGGGGCTACACCTTC